This T cell receptor (beta chain) was documented in a study of shared clonotypes between healthy human individuals. Those who donated, Caucasian adults without exception, all lived in Nashville, Tennessee. The split of CD4+ cells yielded CD45RA+ naive and CD45RA-negative memory subsets. Produced via immunoSEQ multiplex PCR; TCRdb's table is partial and in-frame only. The data contain about 2.3 million clones, roughly 90% of them singletons. This TCR came from a man between 18 and 35 years old in good health. Some clones in this sample may be carry-over from other donors' samples. Sequencing input: naive CD4+ T cells from PBMCs. The subset is: CD45RA+ positively selected.

The CDR3 spells CASRTGGNYGYTF. CDR3 in DNA: TGTGCCAGCCGGACAGGGGGTAACTATGGCTACACCTTC. The chain links TRBV25-1 to TRBJ1-2, with 10 bases that match TRBD1. The CDR3 is 13 residues long. The junction had 1 base not matched to a gene; V was cut back by 8 bases and J by 1 base. Germline V lookup: CDR1 MGHDK, CDR2 SYGVNS.